A single count supports the clone carrying this T cell receptor beta chain. No antigen is known for it. The CDR3 has 12 residues. Germline V gene data show CDR1 as SGHNT and CDR2 as YYREEE (reference sequence). Trimming pared 0 bases from V and 2 bases from J, leaving 3 bases between. The assay was immunoSEQ multiplex PCR, and TCRdb's table has in-frame clones only and misses some. The sample consists of roughly 100,000 clones, 80% to 95% of them appearing once. This sample was included in a study of T cell responses to AZD1222 COVID-19 vaccine. Study findings and constraints: Most donors were white British, females outnumbered males, and clonal diversity was possibly underestimated. Spike was spanned by vaccine-associated CD4 TCRs, which were dominant at 160-218 and 743-854. Baseline testing showed seropositivity in only a handful of AZD1222 recipients. With two AZD1222 doses given, Spike-specific TCR breadth and depth both rose.

The receptor comes from an adult who received the AZD1222 COVID-19 vaccine. V and J are TRBV5-4 and TRBJ2-7, with D unresolved. This specimen consisted of peripheral blood, obtained 28 days after the second AZD1222 dose. DNA of the CDR3: TGTGCCAGCAGCTTGGGTGCCTACGAGCAGTACTTC. Encoded protein: CASSLGAYEQYF. Together with reference TRBV5-4 and TRBJ2-7, the CDR3 gives the full variable domain: ETGVTQSPTHLIKTRGQQVTLRCSSQSGHNTVSWYQQALGQGPQFIFQYYREEENGRGNFPPRFSGLQFPNYSSELNVNALELDDSALYLCASSLGAYEQYFGPGTRLTVT.